These 16 T cell receptor beta chains were sequenced from one sample in a study of cytomegalovirus exposure and HLA in healthy donors. The primer mix had 60 Vbeta and 13 Jbeta primers. Sequenced by immunoSEQ multiplex PCR; TCRdb stores in-frame clones only, minus some. The sample contains under 200,000 clones, about 85% of which appear only once. The sample was PBMCs. The receptors were sampled from a woman aged 50 to 65 in good health and CMV-seropositive.

The chain couples TRBV27 to TRBJ2-1, with TRBD2 matching 11 bases. The ends lost 8 bases at V and 15 bases at J; junction bases unmatched: 9. This CDR3 spans 12 amino acids. Germline V CDR1 and CDR2: MNHEY, SMNVEV (reference sequence). As DNA, the CDR3 is TGTGCCAGCCGCCCTAGCGGGGGGAGAACGTTCTTC. Its translation is CASRPSGGRTFF.

The chain recombines TRBV18 with TRBJ2-7, with 12 nucleotides matching TRBD2. The CDR3 runs to 15 residues. CDR1 is KGHSH, CDR2 LQKENI, per germline. The junction had 1 base not matched to a gene; V was cut back by 3 bases and J by 1 base. The CDR3 loop reads CASSPTSGSSYEQYF. Here the CDR3 DNA reads TGTGCCAGCTCACCGACTAGCGGGAGTTCCTACGAGCAGTACTTC.

The chain uses TRBV4-2 and TRBJ2-5, with TRBD1 identical over 7 bases. Germline values: CDR1 LGHNA, CDR2 YNFKEQ. V was pared by 0 bases and J by 5 bases, with 9 bases of the junction left unmatched. CDR3 length: 16 residues. CDR3 DNA sequence: TGTGCCAGCAGCCAAGATCGACAGGGTGTGGGGGAGACCCAGTACTTC. The encoded protein is CASSQDRQGVGETQYF.

The chain couples TRBV5-5 to TRBJ1-1; 7 bases align to TRBD1. V was pared by 3 bases and J by 2 bases, with 7 bases of the junction left unmatched. Looked up from germline, CDR1 is SGHKS and CDR2 is YYEKEE (reference sequence). This CDR3 is 15 amino acids long. CDR3 sequence reads: CASSSVGGGNTEAFF. The CDR3 nucleotides are TGTGCCAGCAGCTCTGTAGGGGGCGGAAACACTGAAGCTTTCTTT.

The rearrangement uses TRBV6-6 and TRBJ1-4; TRBD1 matches at 10 bases. CDR1 and CDR2 from the germline V gene are MNHNY and SVGAGI (reference sequence). The CDR3 sequence is 15 residues long. Losses at the gene ends were 3 bases for V and 5 bases for J; bases not matched to a gene: 3. CDR3 in DNA: TGTGCCAGCAGTTATCCGGGACAGGGGAATGAAAAACTGTTTTTT. This translates into CASSYPGQGNEKLFF.

The chain combines TRBV27 with TRBJ1-2; 9 positions agree with TRBD1. From germline, CDR1 is MNHEY and CDR2 SMNVEV (reference sequence). V was clipped by 8 bases and J by 9 bases; unmatched bases: 10. The CDR3 totals 13 residues. The CDR3 reads CASLGGGTGRYTF. For the CDR3, the DNA is TGTGCCAGCTTAGGGGGGGGGACAGGGCGCTACACCTTC.

The chain has TRBV7-2 and TRBJ1-2; D remains unclear. V gave up 3 bases and J gave up 8 bases, with 10 bases separating them. CDR1 and CDR2 (germline): SGHTA, FQGNSA. This CDR3 has 12 residues. The CDR3 loop reads CASSLTSRGYTF. In DNA form, the CDR3 reads TGTGCCAGCAGCTTGACTTCCCGAGGCTACACCTTC.

The chain uses TRBV27 and TRBJ2-7, with TRBD2 as a possible D gene (6 bases). Trimming shortened V by 7 bases and J by 7 bases, and 29 bases separated the two germline ends. Germline-derived CDR1 and CDR2 are MNHEY and SMNVEV (reference sequence). This CDR3 region has 17 residues. The CDR3 is CASILHGTPHAVGEQYF. The CDR3 coding sequence is TGTGCCAGCATCCTACATGGGACTCCCCATGCAGTGGGGGAGCAGTACTTC.

The count of this clone is one. The V and J genes are TRBV2 and TRBJ1-4, with 7 positions matching TRBD1. Losses at the gene ends were 6 bases for V and 8 bases for J; bases not matched to a gene: 18. Germline CDR1 and CDR2: SNHLY and FYNNEI. The CDR3 sequence is 17 residues long. DNA for the CDR3: TGTGCCAGCAGGGACTCAGGGACAGCTATAAGGAGGGAAAAACTGTTTTTT. This encodes CASRDSGTAIRREKLFF.

As for this clone: Other DNA variants within this sample encode the same CDR3. The chain joins TRBV19 to TRBJ2-7, with a tentative D call TRBD1 (6 bases). Germline CDR1 is LNHDA and CDR2 is SQIVND (reference sequence). The germline V and J ends were trimmed by 3 bases and 7 bases, with 16 bases remaining between them. This CDR3 has 14 residues. CDR3 residues: CASSIGQGLGEQYF. The DNA for the CDR3 is TGTGCCAGTAGTATCGGGCAGGGGCTCGGGGAGCAGTACTTC.

The V gene is TRBV5-4, the J gene TRBJ1-3; D is perhaps TRBD1 (5 bases). The CDR3 has 15 amino acids. Germline assignment: CDR1 SGHNT and CDR2 YYREEE (reference sequence). V was cut by 4 bases and J by 3 bases, with 14 bases left in between. For the CDR3, the DNA is TGTGCCAGCAGCACCGACAGTTTCCGTGGAAACACCATATATTTT. Translated: CASSTDSFRGNTIYF.

This clone appeared a single time. This chain links TRBV10-2 with TRBJ2-5; 7 bases are a match to TRBD2. This CDR3 is 14 amino acids long. The V gene end was trimmed by 8 bases and the J gene end by 1 base; junction bases not matched to a gene: 7. Germline V CDR1 and CDR2: WSHSY, SAAADI. The CDR3 protein is CASQLSGAQETQYF. CDR3 nucleotides: TGCGCCAGCCAGTTGAGCGGGGCCCAAGAGACCCAGTACTTC.

The chain joins TRBV7-2 to TRBJ2-1, with 10 bases lining up with TRBD1. The germline CDR1 and CDR2 sequences are SGHTA and FQGNSA. The V gene end was trimmed by 2 bases and the J gene end by 8 bases; junction bases not matched to a gene: 15. This CDR3 has 18 amino acids. CDR3 sequence: CASSLPLTGTGARDEQFF. The CDR3 DNA follows: TGTGCCAGCAGCTTACCTTTGACCGGGACAGGGGCTAGGGATGAGCAGTTCTTC.

This CDR3 reads CASGQGFLSPLHF. CDR3 DNA sequence: TGTGCCAGCGGACAGGGATTTCTTTCACCCCTCCACTTT. The V gene is TRBV27, the J gene TRBJ1-6; TRBD1 matches at 8 bases. The ends lost 8 bases at V and 9 bases at J; junction bases unmatched: 6. The CDR3 sequence is 13 residues long. Germline values: CDR1 MNHEY, CDR2 SMNVEV (reference sequence).

This chain links TRBV29-1 with TRBJ1-1; D call uncertain. V dropped 6 bases and J dropped 1 base, with 15 bases sitting between them. Germline V gives CDR1 SQVTM, CDR2 ANQGSEA. This CDR3 is built from 14 residues. CDR3 residues: CSVPTGSGNTEAFF. The CDR3 DNA sequence: TGCAGCGTCCCAACCGGATCAGGGAACACTGAAGCTTTCTTT.

V gene TRBV9 combines with J gene TRBJ1-3; TRBD1 is a possible D gene (6 bases). Trimming removed 5 bases at V and 5 bases at J, with 14 bases between. There are 14 residues in the CDR3. Germline V lookup: CDR1 SGDLS, CDR2 YYNGEE. In nucleotides, the CDR3 is TGTGCCAGCAGTCCAGGGGATAGTAGAAACACCATATATTTT. This sequence encodes CASSPGDSRNTIYF.